This T cell receptor (beta chain) was sequenced in a study of beta chain features in type 1 diabetes. V gave up 0 bases and J gave up 4 bases; unmatched junction bases: 6. CDR1 SGHRS and CDR2 YFSETQ come from the germline V gene. The CDR3 runs 15 residues. Expressed TCRB transcripts were sequenced, since all the RNA that had been isolated was reverse transcribed. Profiling relied on immunoSEQ multiplex PCR, and the TCRdb table lists in-frame clones only, not all of them. The profile shows roughly 230,000 clones, 9.6% of them singletons. The TCR sequence derives from a woman between 18 and 29 years old in good health. The specimen sequenced was naive CD4+ T cells from blood. The chain recombines TRBV5-1 with TRBJ1-2; TRBD1 matches at 7 bases. The CDR3 region is CASSLEGGASYGYTF. In DNA form, the CDR3 reads TGCGCCAGCAGCTTGGAAGGGGGCGCCTCCTATGGCTACACCTTC.